This T cell receptor beta chain was identified during a study of blood T cells in healthy people across ages. Study-level findings and limits: Leaving the PBMCs unsorted stopped any conclusive comparison of naive versus antigen-experienced cells.

To note about this clonotype: Antigen: not known.

Through a sample-barcoded 5' primer and a J-beta primer mix, a second PCR was run for roughly 7 to 11 cycles. TCRdb redid the calling of the 5' RACE reads with MiXCR, one entry per CDR3 protein. The profile shows about 1,500,000 distinct CDR3 sequences, about 40% of them singletons. The V gene lost 6 bases and the J gene lost 2 bases, with 14 bases spanning the gap. This CDR3 region has 15 residues. This chain uses TRBV12-3 or TRBV12-4 with TRBJ2-1; D is ambiguous. The sample was blood. The source of this sequence is a woman aged 18-29 years in good health. CDR3 nucleotide sequence: TGTGCCAGCAGCCACCTCGACCTTACCTACAATGAGCAGTTCTTC. It codes for CASSHLDLTYNEQFF.